This T cell receptor (beta chain) was sequenced during a study of CD8 T cells in Susac syndrome. An amount of RNA that ranged from 0.5 to 1 ug was reverse transcribed with random hexamers. TCRdb fed the immunoSEQ multiplex PCR reads into MiXCR, producing one record per CDR3 protein. Among about 52,000 distinct CDR3 sequences, 93% were seen once, and the ten largest hold roughly 0.5%. TCR beta sequences were obtained from blood CD8+ and CD4+ T cells. The CDR3 consists of 14 residues. The ends lost 5 bases at V and 8 bases at J; junction bases unmatched: 8. From germline, CDR1 is PRHDT and CDR2 FYEKMQ (reference sequence).

The clonotype comes from a human donor with multiple sclerosis. The material sequenced was CD8+ T cells from PBMCs. The chain has TRBV13 and TRBJ1-4; 7 positions agree with TRBD1. The CDR3 nucleotides are TGTGCCAGCAGCATGCAGGGGGTCTGGGAAAAACTGTTTTTT. Amino acid sequence: CASSMQGVWEKLFF.